The rows below give T cell receptor beta chains drawn from one sample of a study of blood T cells in healthy people across ages. TCRdb itself ran the 5' RACE reads through MiXCR, one entry per CDR3 protein. The sample yields more than 1,000,000 distinct CDR3 sequences, around 25% seen once. This same sample was also part of a study on T cells of mothers and their children.

What was sequenced was blood. The receptors come from a girl aged 2-15 years in good health. CDR3s include the opening cysteine and the closing phenylalanine or tryptophan. Each record gives: J gene, V gene, D gene, clone size, CDR3 protein, CDR3 DNA. The D gene is left open where the match is weak. Size values are once, few and many counts, or a class for expanded clones, and some rows have none.

TRBJ2-5	TRBV28	NA	NA	CASTQLRIRQETQYF	TGTGCCAGCACCCAACTCAGGATTCGGCAAGAGACCCAGTACTTC
TRBJ1-1	TRBV4-3	NA	few	CASTRGDGNTEAFF	TGCGCCAGCACAAGAGGGGATGGGAACACTGAAGCTTTCTTT
TRBJ2-7	TRBV3-1	TRBD2	NA	CASSQDMGLAGEYEQYF	TGTGCCAGCAGCCAAGATATGGGACTAGCGGGAGAGTACGAGCAGTACTTC
TRBJ1-1	TRBV20-1	NA	few	CSVKMVGAFF	TGCAGTGTCAAAATGGTAGGAGCTTTCTTT
TRBJ2-7	TRBV27	NA	many	CASSSGTPYEQYF	TGTGCCAGCAGTTCCGGGACCCCCTACGAGCAGTACTTC
TRBJ1-1	TRBV28	NA	few	CASTGRQTENTEAFF	TGTGCCAGCACGGGCAGACAGACAGAGAACACTGAAGCTTTCTTT
TRBJ2-4	TRBV3-1	TRBD2	NA	CASSGGLVNNIQYF	TGTGCCAGCAGCGGAGGACTAGTTAACAACATTCAGTACTTC
TRBJ2-7	TRBV12-3/TRBV12-4	TRBD1	NA	CASSLARQGEQYF	TGTGCCAGCAGTTTAGCCCGACAGGGCGAGCAGTACTTC
TRBJ1-2	TRBV6-5	NA	NA	CASSYYQGPLANYGYTF	TGTGCCAGCAGTTACTATCAGGGCCCCCTTGCTAACTATGGCTACACCTTC
TRBJ1-4	TRBV29-1	NA	few	CSVVAGVGEKLFF	TGCAGCGTTGTAGCGGGGGTCGGAGAAAAACTGTTTTTT
TRBJ2-7	TRBV29-1	NA	few	CSVGGGRFYEQYF	TGCAGCGTTGGGGGGGGGCGCTTCTACGAGCAGTACTTC
TRBJ2-7	TRBV27	TRBD1	NA	CASSLGTDNEQYF	TGTGCCAGCAGTCTCGGGACAGATAACGAGCAGTACTTC
TRBJ2-1	TRBV7-2	NA	NA	CASRKLRWNEQFF	TGTGCCAGCAGAAAACTACGTTGGAATGAGCAGTTCTTC
TRBJ2-2	TRBV3-1	NA	few	CASSQGSPGELFF	TGTGCCAGCAGCCAAGGTAGCCCCGGGGAGCTGTTTTTT
TRBJ2-7	TRBV29-1	NA	few	CSAQGTNSYEQYF	TGCAGCGCTCAGGGGACAAACTCCTACGAGCAGTACTTC
TRBJ1-2	TRBV6-1	TRBD1	few	CASSSYRGDTF	TGTGCCAGCAGTTCCTACAGGGGCGACACCTTC
TRBJ2-1	TRBV20-1	NA	few	CSARDYGGLSSYNEQFF	TGCAGTGCTAGAGATTACGGCGGGCTGAGCTCCTACAATGAGCAGTTCTTC
TRBJ2-3	TRBV7-2	NA	NA	CASSLMNRDGTDTQYF	TGTGCCAGCAGCTTAATGAACCGGGACGGCACAGATACGCAGTATTTT
TRBJ2-5	TRBV5-8	TRBD1	NA	CASPFYQGQALRETQYF	TGTGCCAGCCCCTTCTACCAGGGACAGGCCCTTCGGGAGACCCAGTACTTC
TRBJ2-1	TRBV20-1	NA	few	CSASRSNEQFF	TGCAGTGCTTCTCGGTCTAATGAGCAGTTCTTC
TRBJ1-4	TRBV20-1	TRBD1	few	CSARDDRDRLFF	TGCAGTGCTAGAGACGACCGGGACAGACTGTTTTTT
TRBJ2-3	TRBV9	NA	NA	CASGPYGSSSTDTQYF	TGTGCCAGCGGCCCCTACGGGTCCTCTAGCACAGATACGCAGTATTTT
TRBJ2-7	TRBV4-2	TRBD2	few	CASSQDGTSGGYEQYF	TGTGCCAGCAGCCAAGATGGGACTAGCGGGGGGTACGAGCAGTACTTC
TRBJ2-1	TRBV4-2	NA	NA	CASSQDAGGYSEQFF	TGTGCCAGCAGCCAAGATGCGGGCGGTTACAGTGAGCAGTTCTTC
TRBJ1-3	TRBV7-2	NA	few	CASSLQVAGNTIYF	TGTGCCAGCAGCTTACAGGTGGCAGGAAACACCATATATTTT